This TCR beta chain was captured in a study of metastatic and nonmetastatic thyroid tumors. TCRdb re-called clones from the PCR reads using MiXCR. The sample has approximately 35,000 clones, 21% seen once; the top ten hold 3%. With respect to this clone: The junction departs from the called germline gene at one end, perhaps through a read error.

The CDR3 runs 14 residues. Per the germline V gene, CDR1 is DFQATT and CDR2 is SNEGSKA (reference sequence). Thyroid surgery had not been preceded by any treatment in any patient. The receptor was derived from a male donor with papillary thyroid cancer or a benign thyroid nodule (not recorded which). Some clones in this sample may be carry-over from other donors' samples. The gene calls are TRBV20-1 and TRBJ2-1; D possibly corresponds to TRBD2 (6 bases). The sample consisted of tumor tissue. CDR3 protein: CSARGASDWDEQFF. The CDR3 bases are TGCAGTGCCAGAGGGGCTAGCGACTGGGATGAGCAGTTCTTC.